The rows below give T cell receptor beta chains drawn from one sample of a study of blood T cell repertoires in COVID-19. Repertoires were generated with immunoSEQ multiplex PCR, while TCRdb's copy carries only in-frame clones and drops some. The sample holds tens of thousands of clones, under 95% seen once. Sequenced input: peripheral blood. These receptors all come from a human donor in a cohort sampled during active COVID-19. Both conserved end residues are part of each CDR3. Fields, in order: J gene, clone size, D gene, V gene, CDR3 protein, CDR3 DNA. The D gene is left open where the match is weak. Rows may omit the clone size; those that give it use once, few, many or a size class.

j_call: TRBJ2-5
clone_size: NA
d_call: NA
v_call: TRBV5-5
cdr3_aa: CASSLGGAEFVETQYF
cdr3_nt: TGTGCCAGCAGCCTCGGGGGAGCAGAGTTCGTCGAGACCCAGTACTTC

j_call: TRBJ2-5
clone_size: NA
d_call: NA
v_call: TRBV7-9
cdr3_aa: CASSLALAKETQYF
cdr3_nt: TGTGCCAGCAGCTTAGCGCTAGCCAAAGAGACCCAGTACTTC

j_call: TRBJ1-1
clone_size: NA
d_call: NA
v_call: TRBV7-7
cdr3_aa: CASSLDSHTEAFF
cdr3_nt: TGTGCTAGCAGCTTGGACAGTCACACTGAAGCTTTCTTT

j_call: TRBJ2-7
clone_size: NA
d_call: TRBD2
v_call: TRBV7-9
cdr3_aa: CASSLVWETSGGAVEQYF
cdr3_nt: TGTGCCAGCAGCTTGGTGTGGGAGACTAGCGGGGGGGCAGTCGAGCAGTACTTC

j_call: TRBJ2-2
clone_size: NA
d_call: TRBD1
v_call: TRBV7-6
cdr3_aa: CASSLGAGGTGELFF
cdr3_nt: TGTGCCAGCAGCTTAGGCGCAGGGGGCACCGGGGAGCTGTTTTTT

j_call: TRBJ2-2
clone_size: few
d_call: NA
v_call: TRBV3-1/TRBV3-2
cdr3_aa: CASSSGGPNTGELFF
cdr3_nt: TGTGCCAGCAGCTCCGGGGGACCAAACACCGGGGAGCTGTTTTTT

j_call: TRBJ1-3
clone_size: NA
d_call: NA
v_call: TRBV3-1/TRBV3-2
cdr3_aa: CASSPTRGGFGGNTIYF
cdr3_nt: TGTGCCAGCAGCCCCACCCGGGGGGGCTTCGGGGGAAACACCATATATTTT

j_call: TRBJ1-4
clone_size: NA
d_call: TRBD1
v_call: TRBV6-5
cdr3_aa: CASGTGGANNEKLFF
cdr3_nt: TGTGCCAGTGGCACAGGGGGCGCGAATAATGAAAAACTGTTTTTT

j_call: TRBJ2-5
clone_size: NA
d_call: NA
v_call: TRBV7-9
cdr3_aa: CASSLGGGGLETQYF
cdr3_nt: TGTGCCAGCAGCTTAGGCGGAGGGGGCCTGGAGACCCAGTACTTC

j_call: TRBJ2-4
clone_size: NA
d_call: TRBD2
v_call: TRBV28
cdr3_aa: CASSPPGGNIQYF
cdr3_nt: TGTGCCAGCAGTCCCCCGGGAGGAAACATTCAGTACTTC

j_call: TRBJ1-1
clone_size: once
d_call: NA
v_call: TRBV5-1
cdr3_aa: CASSLRGPNTEAFF
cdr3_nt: TGCGCCAGCAGCTTAAGGGGTCCGAACACTGAAGCTTTCTTT

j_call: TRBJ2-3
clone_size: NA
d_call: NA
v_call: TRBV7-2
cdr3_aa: CASSPTRGSDTQYF
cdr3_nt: TGTGCCAGCAGCCCAACCCGGGGTTCAGATACGCAGTATTTT

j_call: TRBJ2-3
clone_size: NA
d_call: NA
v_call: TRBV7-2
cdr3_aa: CASSPRVRTSTDTQYF
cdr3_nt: TGTGCCAGCAGCCCGCGGGTAAGGACTAGCACAGATACGCAGTATTTT

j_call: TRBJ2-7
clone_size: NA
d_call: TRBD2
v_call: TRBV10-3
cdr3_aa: CAISEPSGGDYSYEQYF
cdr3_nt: TGTGCCATCAGTGAGCCCAGCGGGGGCGACTACTCCTACGAGCAGTACTTC

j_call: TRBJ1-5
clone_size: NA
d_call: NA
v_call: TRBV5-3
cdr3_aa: CARSYPRRGYQPQHF
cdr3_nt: TGTGCCAGAAGCTATCCGCGTAGGGGGTATCAGCCCCAGCATTTT

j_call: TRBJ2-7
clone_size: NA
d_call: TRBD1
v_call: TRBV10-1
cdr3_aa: CASSRGQSYEQYF
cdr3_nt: TGCGCCAGCAGTCGGGGACAGTCCTACGAGCAGTACTTC

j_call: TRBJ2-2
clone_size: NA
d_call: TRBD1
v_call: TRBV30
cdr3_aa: CAWSRGQRAGELFF
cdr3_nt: TGTGCCTGGAGTCGGGGACAGAGAGCCGGGGAGCTGTTTTTT

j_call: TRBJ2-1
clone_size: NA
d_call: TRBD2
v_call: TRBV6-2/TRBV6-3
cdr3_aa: CASSYPSSQAGVKFF
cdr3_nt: TGTGCCAGCAGTTACCCGTCATCGCAAGCGGGGGTTAAGTTCTTC

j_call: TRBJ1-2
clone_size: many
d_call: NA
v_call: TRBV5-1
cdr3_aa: CASSQGTVDYGYTF
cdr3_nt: TGCGCCAGCAGCCAGGGGACGGTAGACTATGGCTACACCTTC

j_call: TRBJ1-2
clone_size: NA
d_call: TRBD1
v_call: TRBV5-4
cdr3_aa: CASSPDRADYGYTF
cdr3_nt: TGTGCCAGCAGCCCGGACAGGGCTGACTATGGCTACACCTTC

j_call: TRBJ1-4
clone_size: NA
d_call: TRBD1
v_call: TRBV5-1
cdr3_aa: CASSAAGQRDEKLFF
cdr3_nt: TGCGCCAGCAGCGCGGCGGGACAGCGAGATGAAAAACTGTTTTTT

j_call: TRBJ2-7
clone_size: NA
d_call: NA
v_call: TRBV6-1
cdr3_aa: CASSEMRYEQYF
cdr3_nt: TGTGCCAGCAGTGAAATGAGGTACGAGCAGTACTTC

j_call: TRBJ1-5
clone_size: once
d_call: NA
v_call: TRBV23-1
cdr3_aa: CASSQSGRGNQPQHF
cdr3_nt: TGCGCCAGCAGTCAATCGGGCAGGGGAAATCAGCCCCAGCATTTT

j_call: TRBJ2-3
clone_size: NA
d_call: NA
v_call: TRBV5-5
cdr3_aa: CASSLQGLEQYF
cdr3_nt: TGTGCCAGCAGCTTACAGGGTTTGGAGCAGTATTTT

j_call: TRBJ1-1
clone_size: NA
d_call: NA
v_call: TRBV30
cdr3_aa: CAWSVDLSTEAFF
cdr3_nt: TGTGCCTGGAGTGTAGACTTATCCACTGAAGCTTTCTTT

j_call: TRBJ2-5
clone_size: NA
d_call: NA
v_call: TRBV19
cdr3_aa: CASSSDRQETQYF
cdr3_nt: TGTGCCAGTAGTTCCGACAGACAAGAGACCCAGTACTTC

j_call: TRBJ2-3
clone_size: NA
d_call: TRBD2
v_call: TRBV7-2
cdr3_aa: CASSSTSGGWNTDTQYF
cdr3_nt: TGTGCCAGCAGCTCTACTAGCGGGGGGTGGAACACAGATACGCAGTATTTT

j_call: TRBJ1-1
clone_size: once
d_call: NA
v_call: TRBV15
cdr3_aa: CATSRDSNTMNTEAFF
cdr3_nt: TGTGCCACCAGCAGAGATTCAAACACTATGAACACTGAAGCTTTCTTT

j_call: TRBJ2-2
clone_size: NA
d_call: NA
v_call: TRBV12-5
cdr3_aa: CASGLSLKTRNTGELFF
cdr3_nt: TGTGCTAGTGGTTTGTCCCTCAAGACAAGGAACACCGGGGAGCTGTTTTTT

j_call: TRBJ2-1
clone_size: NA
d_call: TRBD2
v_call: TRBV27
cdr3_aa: CASSLQLASSYNEQFF
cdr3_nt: TGTGCCAGCAGTCTCCAACTAGCGTCGTCCTACAATGAGCAGTTCTTC

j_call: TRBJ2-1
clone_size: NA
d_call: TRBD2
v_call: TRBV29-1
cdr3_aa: CSVEGRASGESEQFF
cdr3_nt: TGCAGCGTTGAGGGTAGGGCTAGCGGGGAAAGTGAGCAGTTCTTC

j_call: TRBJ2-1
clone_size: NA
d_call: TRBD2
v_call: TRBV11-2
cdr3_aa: CASSLARGGGPYSYNEQFF
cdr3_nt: TGTGCCAGCAGCTTAGCCCGGGGGGGAGGGCCCTATTCCTACAATGAGCAGTTCTTC

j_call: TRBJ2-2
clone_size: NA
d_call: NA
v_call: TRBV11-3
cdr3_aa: CASSLGDSRTGELFF
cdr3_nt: TGTGCCAGCAGCTTAGGAGATTCGCGCACCGGGGAGCTGTTTTTT

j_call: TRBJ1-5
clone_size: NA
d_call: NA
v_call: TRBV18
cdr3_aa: CASSLNQDSNQPQHF
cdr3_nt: TGTGCCAGCTCGCTCAATCAGGATAGCAATCAGCCCCAGCATTTT

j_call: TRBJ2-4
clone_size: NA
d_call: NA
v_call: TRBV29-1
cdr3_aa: CSVERVPKNIQYF
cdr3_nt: TGCAGCGTTGAGCGGGTCCCCAAAAACATTCAGTACTTC

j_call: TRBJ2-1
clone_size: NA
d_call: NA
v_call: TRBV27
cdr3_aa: CASSRGGEYNEQFF
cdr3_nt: TGTGCCAGCAGTCGAGGGGGGGAGTACAATGAGCAGTTCTTC

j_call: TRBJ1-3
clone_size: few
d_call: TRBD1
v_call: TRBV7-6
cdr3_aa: CASSSSPTGGSGNTIYF
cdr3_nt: TGTGCCAGCAGCTCGTCCCCGACAGGGGGCTCTGGAAACACCATATATTTT

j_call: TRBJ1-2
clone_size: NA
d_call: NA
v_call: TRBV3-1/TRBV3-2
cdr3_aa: CASSQDGRANYGYTF
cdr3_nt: TGTGCCAGCAGCCAAGATGGGAGGGCCAACTATGGCTACACCTTC

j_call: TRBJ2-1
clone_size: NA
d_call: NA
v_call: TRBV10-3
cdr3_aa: CANAKDRSSYNEQFF
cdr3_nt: TGTGCCAACGCGAAGGACAGAAGCTCCTACAATGAGCAGTTCTTC

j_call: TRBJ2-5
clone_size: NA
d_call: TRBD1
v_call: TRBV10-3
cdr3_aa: CATGGDRVETQYF
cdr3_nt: TGTGCCACAGGGGGGGACAGGGTAGAGACCCAGTACTTC

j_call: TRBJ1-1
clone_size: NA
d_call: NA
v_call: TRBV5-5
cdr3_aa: CASSLWTASNTEAFF
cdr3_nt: TGTGCCAGCAGCTTGTGGACAGCTTCGAACACTGAAGCTTTCTTT

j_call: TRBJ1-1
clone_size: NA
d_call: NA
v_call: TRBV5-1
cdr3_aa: CASSLVSGLNTEAFF
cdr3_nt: TGCGCCAGCAGCTTGGTATCAGGCTTGAACACTGAAGCTTTCTTT

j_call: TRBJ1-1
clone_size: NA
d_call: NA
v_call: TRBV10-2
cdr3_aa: CASQATGALEAFF
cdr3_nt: TGCGCCAGCCAGGCAACAGGAGCACTGGAAGCTTTCTTT

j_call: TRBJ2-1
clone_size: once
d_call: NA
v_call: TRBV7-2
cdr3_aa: CASSLAWLAANEQFF
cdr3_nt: TGTGCCAGCAGCTTAGCGTGGCTAGCCGCCAATGAGCAGTTCTTC

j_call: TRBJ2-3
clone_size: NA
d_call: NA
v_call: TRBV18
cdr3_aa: CASSRQEGSTDTQYF
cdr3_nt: TGTGCCAGCTCACGGCAGGAGGGCAGCACAGATACGCAGTATTTT

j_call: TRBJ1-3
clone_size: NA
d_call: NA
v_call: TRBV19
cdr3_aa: CASTTIEQTGNTIYF
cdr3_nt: TGTGCCAGTACCACGATCGAACAAACTGGAAACACCATATATTTT

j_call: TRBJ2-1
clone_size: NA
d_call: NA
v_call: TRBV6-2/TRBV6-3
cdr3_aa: CASSYWTANEQFF
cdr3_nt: TGTGCCAGCAGTTACTGGACTGCAAATGAGCAGTTCTTC

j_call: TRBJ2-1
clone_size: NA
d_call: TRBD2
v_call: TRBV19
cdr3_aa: CASSPRGLAGLHNEQFF
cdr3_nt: TGTGCCAGTAGTCCTCGGGGACTAGCGGGGTTACACAATGAGCAGTTCTTC

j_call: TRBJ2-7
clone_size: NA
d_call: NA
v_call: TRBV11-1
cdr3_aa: CASSLGDMGSYEQYF
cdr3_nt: TGTGCCAGCAGCTTAGGGGACATGGGGTCCTACGAGCAGTACTTC

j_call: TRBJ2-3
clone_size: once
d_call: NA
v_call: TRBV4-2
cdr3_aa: CASSQRSGTGTDTQYF
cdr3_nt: TGTGCCAGCAGCCAAAGGAGCGGGACAGGAACAGATACGCAGTATTTT

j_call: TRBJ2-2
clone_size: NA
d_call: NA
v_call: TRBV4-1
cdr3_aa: CASSQDTGRNTGELFF
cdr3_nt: TGCGCCAGCAGCCAAGATACAGGGAGGAACACCGGGGAGCTGTTTTTT

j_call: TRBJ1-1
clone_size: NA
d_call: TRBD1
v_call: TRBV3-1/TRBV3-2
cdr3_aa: CASSQRDRTEAFF
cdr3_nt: TGTGCCAGCAGCCAGAGGGACAGAACTGAAGCTTTCTTT

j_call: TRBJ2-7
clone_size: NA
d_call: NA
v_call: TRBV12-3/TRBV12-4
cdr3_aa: CASSLGRVEQYF
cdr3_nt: TGTGCCAGCAGTTTAGGCAGGGTGGAGCAGTACTTC

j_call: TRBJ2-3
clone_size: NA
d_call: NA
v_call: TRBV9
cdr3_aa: CASSVGRVRTDTQYF
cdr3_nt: TGTGCCAGCAGCGTAGGGAGGGTTAGGACAGATACGCAGTATTTT

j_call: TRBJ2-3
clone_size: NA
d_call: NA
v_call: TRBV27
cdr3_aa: CASSLYARSLADTQYF
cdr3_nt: TGTGCCAGCAGTTTATATGCTAGATCTCTGGCAGATACGCAGTATTTT

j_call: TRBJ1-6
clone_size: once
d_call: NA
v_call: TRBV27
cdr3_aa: CASSLRGSDNSPLHF
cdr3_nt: TGTGCCAGCAGCTTAAGGGGGTCCGATAATTCACCCCTCCACTTT

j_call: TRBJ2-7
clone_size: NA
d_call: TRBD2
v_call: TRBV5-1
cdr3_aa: CASSPIAGGPNEQYF
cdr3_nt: TGCGCCAGCAGCCCCATAGCGGGGGGGCCTAACGAGCAGTACTTC

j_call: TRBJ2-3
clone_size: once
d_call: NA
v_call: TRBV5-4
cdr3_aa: CASSQGGAGGTDTQYF
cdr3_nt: TGTGCCAGCAGCCAGGGGGGAGCGGGGGGCACAGATACGCAGTATTTT

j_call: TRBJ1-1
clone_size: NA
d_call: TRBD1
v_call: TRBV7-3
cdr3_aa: CASSSGQGMNTEAFF
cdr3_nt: TGTGCCAGCAGCTCGGGACAGGGAATGAACACTGAAGCTTTCTTT

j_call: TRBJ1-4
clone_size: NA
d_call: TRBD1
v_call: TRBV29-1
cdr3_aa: CSVLDRVVRGKLFF
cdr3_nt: TGCAGCGTTCTTGACAGGGTAGTCCGTGGAAAACTGTTTTTT